The 17 T cell receptor beta chains below come from one sample, sequenced in a study of blood T cell repertoires in COVID-19. TCRdb's table, derived via immunoSEQ multiplex PCR, lists solely in-frame clones and lacks some. The repertoire holds around 470,000 clones, with roughly nine tenths as singletons. The sample consisted of peripheral blood. These receptors all come from a young man with COVID-19, enrolled during active disease.

The chain joins TRBV7-8 to TRBJ1-5, with D unresolved. This CDR3 comprises 12 residues. CDR1 is SGHVS, CDR2 FQNEAQ, per germline. V was clipped by 5 bases and J by 6 bases, with 8 bases between them. The CDR3 coding sequence is TGTGCCAGCAGCCGGAGGGCTCAGCCCCAGCATTTT. This translates into CASSRRAQPQHF.

V gene TRBV6-5 combines with J gene TRBJ2-7, with a tentative D call TRBD1 (5 bases). This CDR3 contains 11 residues. Germline-derived CDR1 and CDR2 are MNHEY and SVGAGI. The V gene lost 7 bases and the J gene lost 2 bases, with 6 bases spanning the gap. CDR3 DNA sequence: TGTGCCAGCACAGGGACCTACGAGCAGTACTTC. The encoded protein is CASTGTYEQYF.

The chain has TRBV29-1 and TRBJ1-2, with 8 bases identical to TRBD1. CDR1 is SQVTM, CDR2 ANQGSEA, per germline. Trimming at V came to 2 bases and at J to 7 bases, leaving 3 bases not matched to a gene. The CDR3 length is 12 residues. CDR3 DNA: TGCAGCGTTGAACAGGGGGCGGGTGGCTACACCTTC. This sequence encodes CSVEQGAGGYTF. The complete variable domain, with remaining parts taken from reference TRBV29-1 and TRBJ1-2, reads SAVISQKPSRDICQRGTSLTIQCQVDSQVTMMFWYRQQPGQSLTLIATANQGSEATYESGFVIDKFPISRPNLTFSTLTVSNMSPEDSSIYLCSVEQGAGGYTFGSGTRLTVV.

Of note for this clone: In the same sample, other DNA sequences code for this CDR3. The chain combines TRBV12-3 or TRBV12-4 with TRBJ2-7; 7 bases align to TRBD2. Trimming took 4 bases from V and 6 from J; bases not matched to a gene: 0. The CDR3 length is 11 residues. Written as DNA, the CDR3 is TGTGCCAGCAGTTCGGGAGGCGAGCAGTACTTC. It is translated as CASSSGGEQYF.

The chain links TRBV10-1 to TRBJ2-3; 12 bases are a match to TRBD2. Germline loops: CDR1 WNHNN, CDR2 SYGVQD (reference sequence). V gave up 2 bases and J gave up 3 bases; unmatched junction bases: 6. CDR3 length: 17 amino acids. The CDR3 reads CASSEGTSGLRTDTQYF. CDR3 DNA sequence: TGCGCCAGCAGTGAGGGGACTAGCGGGTTGCGGACAGATACGCAGTATTTT.

About this clone: The same CDR3 can be traced to other DNA sequences in this sample. The rearrangement links TRBV19 to TRBJ2-1; 7 nucleotides line up with TRBD1. The germline CDR1 and CDR2 sequences are LNHDA and SQIVND (reference sequence). The CDR3 length is 13 residues. The ends lost 3 bases at V and 6 bases at J; junction bases unmatched: 2. Here the CDR3 DNA reads TGTGCCAGTAGTATCGGACAGGTCAATGAGCAGTTCTTC. It translates to CASSIGQVNEQFF.

The chain recombines TRBV7-3 with TRBJ2-2; perhaps TRBD2 as D (5 bases). Per germline, CDR1 SGHTA and CDR2 FQGTGA. V lost 1 base and J 3 bases, leaving 12 bases between the germline ends. This CDR3 is 16 amino acids long. This CDR3 reads CASSLMRGSDTGELFF. CDR3 sequence (DNA): TGTGCCAGCAGCTTAATGAGAGGGTCCGACACCGGGGAGCTGTTTTTT.

V is TRBV21-1 and J is TRBJ2-7; the table's D call, TRBD2, has no DNA check behind it. TRBV21-1 counts as a pseudogene. This CDR3 is 17 amino acids long. CDR3 nucleotides: TGTGCCAGCAGTAAACCGCCCCAACGATCTGAGGGCTACGAGCAGTACTTC. Translation: CASSKPPQRSEGYEQYF.

The chain uses TRBV7-8 and TRBJ2-1; the match to TRBD2 covers 9 bases. The V segment lost 1 base and the J segment 7 bases; nucleotides outside the gene matches: 2. The CDR3 has 14 amino acids. In germline, CDR1 is SGHVS, CDR2 FQNEAQ. CDR3 amino acids: CASSLVLAGNEQFF. The CDR3 bases are TGTGCCAGCAGCTTAGTGCTAGCGGGAAATGAGCAGTTCTTC.

CDR3 amino acids: CASSPGTSGVNTGELFF. The CDR3 DNA is TGTGCCAGCAGCCCTGGGACTAGCGGGGTAAACACCGGGGAGCTGTTTTTT. The chain uses TRBV4-2 and TRBJ2-2; 13 bases match TRBD2. This CDR3 has 17 residues. The trim removed 4 bases at V and 2 bases at J, leaving 4 bases unmatched. The germline V gene has CDR1 LGHNA and CDR2 YNFKEQ.

J is TRBJ2-2 and V is TRBV7-6; tentative D call: TRBD1 (6 bases). The CDR3 has 15 residues. V lost 1 base to trimming and J lost 4 bases, with 10 bases between them. The germline CDR1 and CDR2 sequences are SGHVS and FNYEAQ. For the CDR3, the DNA is TGTGCCAGCAGCTTAGGACAGGATCGCACCGGGGAGCTGTTTTTT. The encoded protein is CASSLGQDRTGELFF.

This chain uses TRBV7-2 with TRBJ2-5; D gene uncertain. Per germline, CDR1 SGHTA and CDR2 FQGNSA. The ends were cut back, 5 bases at V and 2 bases at J, with 15 bases in the middle. This CDR3 region has 15 residues. Here the CDR3 reads CASSPSRSGQETQYF. CDR3 in DNA: TGTGCCAGCAGCCCATCTCGGAGTGGACAAGAGACCCAGTACTTC.

V is TRBV4-1 and J is TRBJ1-2; 9 positions match TRBD1. In germline, CDR1 is MGHRA, CDR2 YSYEKL. This CDR3 is built from 15 residues. V was clipped by 2 bases and J by 7 bases; unmatched bases: 8. The CDR3 here is CASSQPGTGYLGYTF. The CDR3 DNA reads TGCGCCAGCAGCCAACCCGGGACAGGGTATCTTGGCTACACCTTC.

The chain uses TRBV27 and TRBJ1-6; D remains ambiguous. Germline V gene sequence: CDR1 MNHEY, CDR2 SMNVEV (reference sequence). The CDR3 sequence is 13 residues long. With 1 base removed from V and 7 bases from J, the gap between germline ends came to 5 bases. The CDR3 here is CASSLFPNSPLHF. CDR3 DNA sequence: TGTGCCAGCAGTTTATTCCCAAATTCACCCCTCCACTTT.

The chain couples TRBV19 to TRBJ1-6, with 8 positions matching TRBD1. Trimming at V came to 5 bases and at J to 7 bases, leaving 10 bases not matched to a gene. The germline CDR1 and CDR2 sequences are LNHDA and SQIVND (reference sequence). CDR3 size: 16 residues. The DNA for the CDR3 is TGTGCCAGTAGTGACAGGGGTGGTTATACCAATTCACCCCTCCACTTT. It codes for CASSDRGGYTNSPLHF.

The CDR3 reads CASSSSGVYNEQFF. CDR3 DNA sequence: TGTGCCAGCAGCTCCAGCGGGGTCTACAATGAGCAGTTCTTC. The V gene is TRBV11-3, the J gene TRBJ2-1; 7 positions match TRBD2. CDR1 SGHNT and CDR2 YENEEA come from the germline V gene. V dropped 4 bases and J dropped 3; count of bases not matched to a gene: 3. CDR3 length: 14 residues. Complete variable domain (other parts from reference TRBV11-3 and TRBJ2-1): EAGVVQSPRYKIIEKKQPVAFWCNPISGHNTLYWYLQNLGQGPELLIRYENEEAVDDSQLPKDRFSAERLKGVDSTLKIQPAELGDSAVYLCASSSSGVYNEQFFGPGTRLTVL.

Written as DNA, the CDR3 is TGTGCCAGTACCCCAGGGCAGGGGGCCTTTGAAAAACTGTTTTTT. Translated: CASTPGQGAFEKLFF. The rearrangement links TRBV19 to TRBJ1-4, with 8 bases that match TRBD1. This CDR3 is 15 amino acids long. Unmatched junction bases numbered 11, after V lost 7 bases and J lost 7 bases. Per the germline V gene, CDR1 is LNHDA and CDR2 is SQIVND (reference sequence).